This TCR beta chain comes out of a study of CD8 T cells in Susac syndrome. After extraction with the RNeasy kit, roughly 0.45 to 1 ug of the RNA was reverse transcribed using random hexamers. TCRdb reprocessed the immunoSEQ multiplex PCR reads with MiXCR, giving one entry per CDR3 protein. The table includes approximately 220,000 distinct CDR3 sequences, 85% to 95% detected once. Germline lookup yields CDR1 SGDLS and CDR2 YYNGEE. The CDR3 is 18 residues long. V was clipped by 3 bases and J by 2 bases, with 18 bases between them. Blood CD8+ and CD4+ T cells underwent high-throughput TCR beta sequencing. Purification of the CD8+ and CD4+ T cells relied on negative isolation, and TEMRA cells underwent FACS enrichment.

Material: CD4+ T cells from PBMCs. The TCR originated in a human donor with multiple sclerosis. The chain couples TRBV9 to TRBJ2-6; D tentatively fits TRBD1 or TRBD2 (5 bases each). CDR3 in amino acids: CASSGHLGTVAGANVLTF. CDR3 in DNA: TGTGCCAGCAGCGGACATCTCGGGACCGTAGCTGGGGCCAACGTCCTGACTTTC.